A single sample gave rise to the 20 T cell receptor beta chains below, sequenced in a study of identical twins. TCRdb reprocessed the 5' RACE reads with MiXCR, giving one entry per CDR3 protein. The sample carries roughly 630,000 distinct CDR3 sequences, 7.1% recorded once. This sample also belongs to another study, concerning yellow fever vaccine responses in identical twins.

Sequenced material: PBMCs. The receptor set was obtained from a woman aged 18-30 years in good health.

The chain couples TRBV5-4 to TRBJ2-7, with 7 bases aligning to TRBD1. Germline V gives CDR1 SGHNT, CDR2 YYREEE (reference sequence). V was pared by 5 bases and J by 3 bases, with 8 bases of the junction left unmatched. The CDR3 consists of 14 residues. The CDR3: CASRSQGMDYEQYV. The CDR3 region has the DNA TGTGCCAGCAGGTCACAGGGGATGGACTACGAGCAGTACGTC.

The chain couples TRBV7-2 to TRBJ1-1, with 7 bases fitting TRBD1. This CDR3 has 13 amino acids. Germline CDR1 is SGHTA and CDR2 is FQGNSA. V was clipped by 4 bases and J by 7 bases; unmatched bases: 6. CDR3: CASSWTGPDEAFF. The CDR3 DNA follows: TGTGCCAGCAGCTGGACAGGCCCTGATGAAGCTTTCTTT.

This clonotype has ten or more counts. The rearrangement links TRBV20-1 to TRBJ1-5; D call uncertain. Germline assignment: CDR1 DFQATT and CDR2 SNEGSKA (reference sequence). This CDR3 contains 15 residues. V was shortened by 0 bases and J by 5 bases, with 14 bases between the two germline ends. For the CDR3, the DNA is TGCAGTGCTAGAGATCCTAGCCTCGGCGATCAGCCCCAGCATTTT. Translated: CSARDPSLGDQPQHF.

This clonotype occurred many times. The chain links TRBV15 to TRBJ1-3; no reliable D call. This CDR3 spans 15 amino acids. V shed 0 bases and J shed 0 bases, with 6 bases lying between them. Germline values: CDR1 LNHNV, CDR2 YYDKDF (reference sequence). The CDR3: CATSRDRSSGNTIYF. CDR3 bases: TGTGCCACCAGCAGAGACAGGAGCTCTGGAAACACCATATATTTT.

This clonotype was counted a few times. The chain employs TRBV15 and TRBJ2-5; the D is unclear. Germline values: CDR1 LNHNV, CDR2 YYDKDF (reference sequence). CDR3 length: 12 amino acids. Trimming shortened V by 5 bases and J by 9 bases, and 13 bases separated the two germline ends. Here the CDR3 DNA reads TGTGCCACCAGCTTCTTGGACGCGGCCCAGTACTTC. Translated: CATSFLDAAQYF. Drawing the rest from reference TRBV15 and TRBJ2-5, the complete variable domain is DAMVIQNPRYQVTQFGKPVTLSCSQTLNHNVMYWYQQKSSQAPKLLFHYYDKDFNNEADTPDNFQSRRPNTSFCFLDIRSPGLGDTAMYLCATSFLDAAQYFGPGTRLLVL.

Many counts were recorded for this clonotype. The V call is TRBV28, the J call TRBJ2-1; the D is unclear. With 5 bases removed from V and 0 bases from J, the gap between germline ends came to 14 bases. Germline V gene data show CDR1 as MDHEN and CDR2 as SYDVKM. The CDR3 is made up of 16 amino acids. CDR3 region: CASSPAYAGSYNEQFF. In DNA form, the CDR3 reads TGTGCCAGCAGTCCGGCCTACGCTGGCTCCTACAATGAGCAGTTCTTC.

The chain carries TRBV12-3 or TRBV12-4 and TRBJ2-1, with 12 bases fitting TRBD2. V shed 0 bases and J 10 bases; nucleotides not matched to a gene: 1. This CDR3 comprises 14 residues. This CDR3 reads CASSLATSGSEQFF. The DNA of the CDR3 is TGTGCCAGCAGTTTAGCGACTAGCGGGAGCGAGCAGTTCTTC.

V usage is TRBV20-1 and J usage is TRBJ1-1, with D unclear. Trimming pared 6 bases from V and 4 bases from J, leaving 15 bases between. There are 13 residues in the CDR3. Germline CDR1 and CDR2: DFQATT and SNEGSKA (reference sequence). The CDR3 loop reads CSARSPGFTEAFF. The DNA for the CDR3 is TGCAGTGCCCGCTCCCCGGGGTTCACTGAAGCTTTCTTT.

In its sample, this clonotype was seen a few times. V gene TRBV3-1 combines with J gene TRBJ1-6; D is uncertain. V was clipped by 3 bases and J by 7 bases, with 7 bases between them. The length of the CDR3 is 13 residues. Germline loops: CDR1 LGHDT, CDR2 YNNKEL (reference sequence). The CDR3 here is CASSHFPNSPLHF. The DNA of the CDR3 is TGTGCCAGCAGCCATTTTCCGAATTCACCCCTCCACTTT.

This clonotype was seen at least ten times. V is TRBV15 and J is TRBJ2-3; D is possibly TRBD1 (6 bases). The CDR3 contains 17 residues. Germline CDR1 reads LNHNV; CDR2 reads YYDKDF (reference sequence). V was clipped by 0 bases and J by 2 bases, with 15 bases between them. This chain's CDR3 is CATSRDGRAGDTDTQYF. As DNA, the CDR3 is TGTGCCACCAGCAGAGATGGTCGGGCAGGGGACACAGATACGCAGTATTTT. Based on the CDR3 plus reference TRBV15 and TRBJ2-3, the full variable domain is DAMVIQNPRYQVTQFGKPVTLSCSQTLNHNVMYWYQQKSSQAPKLLFHYYDKDFNNEADTPDNFQSRRPNTSFCFLDIRSPGLGDTAMYLCATSRDGRAGDTDTQYFGPGTRLTVL.

This clonotype was counted many times. The chain recombines TRBV27 with TRBJ2-2, with TRBD2 matching 9 bases. This CDR3 contains 17 residues. V shed 6 bases and J 4 bases; nucleotides not matched to a gene: 12. Germline assignment: CDR1 MNHEY and CDR2 SMNVEV (reference sequence). The CDR3 region has the DNA TGTGCCAGCAGCTCCAGTACGGGACTAGCAAGCACCGGGGAGCTGTTTTTT. Residues: CASSSSTGLASTGELFF.

This clonotype was picked up a small number of times. The chain is built from TRBV20-1 and TRBJ2-2; tentative D call: TRBD1 (6 bases). CDR1 and CDR2 from the germline V gene are DFQATT and SNEGSKA (reference sequence). CDR3 length: 14 residues. The germline V and J ends were trimmed by 3 bases and 6 bases, with 14 bases remaining between them. Written as DNA, the CDR3 is TGCAGTGCTAGGGGACACGGATCTGCCGGGGAGCTGTTTTTT. Translation: CSARGHGSAGELFF.

This clonotype was detected only a few times. The CDR3 is CSVAGTSDYNEQFF. CDR3 DNA sequence: TGCAGCGTCGCCGGGACTAGCGACTACAATGAGCAGTTCTTC. V and J are TRBV29-1 and TRBJ2-1; TRBD2 agrees at 10 bases. CDR1 and CDR2 from the germline V gene are SQVTM and ANQGSEA. The CDR3 is 14 residues long. With 6 bases clipped from V and 3 bases from J, the junction kept 5 bases outside the gene matches.

This chain joins TRBV3-1 and TRBJ2-5, with 9 bases fitting TRBD2. Germline loops: CDR1 LGHDT, CDR2 YNNKEL (reference sequence). There are 16 residues in the CDR3. V lost 0 bases to trimming and J lost 5 bases; unmatched junction nucleotides: 7. CDR3 sequence reads: CASSQEELREGETQYF. CDR3 DNA: TGTGCCAGCAGCCAAGAGGAACTGCGGGAGGGGGAGACCCAGTACTTC.

This clonotype has just a few counts. This chain connects TRBV18 to TRBJ2-3; 7 nucleotides match TRBD1. Germline V gives CDR1 KGHSH, CDR2 LQKENI. The CDR3 is 15 amino acids. J lost 3 bases, V lost 1 base, and 4 bases had no gene match. CDR3: CASSPQGAVTDTQYF. The CDR3, as DNA: TGTGCCAGCTCACCACAGGGGGCAGTGACAGATACGCAGTATTTT.

The genes are TRBV15 and TRBJ2-7; 11 nucleotides line up with TRBD2. V dropped 3 bases and J dropped 6; count of bases not matched to a gene: 7. The length of the CDR3 is 15 residues. CDR1 is LNHNV and CDR2 is YYDKDF in the germline V gene (reference sequence). The CDR3 protein is CATSRKAGTSGEQYF. For the CDR3, the DNA is TGTGCCACCAGCAGGAAGGCCGGGACTAGCGGCGAGCAGTACTTC.

This clonotype was recorded at least ten times. V gene TRBV15 combines with J gene TRBJ1-1; unclear D gene. V lost 5 bases to trimming and J lost 1 base, with 11 bases between them. CDR1 is LNHNV, CDR2 YYDKDF, per germline (reference sequence). The CDR3 length is 14 residues. For the CDR3, the DNA is TGTGCCACCAGCGCCGACGGTCGGAACACTGAAGCTTTCTTT. It codes for CATSADGRNTEAFF.

This rearrangement joins TRBV6-2 or TRBV6-3 to TRBJ2-7, with D perhaps assigned TRBD1 or TRBD2 (5 bases each). The CDR3 sequence is 13 residues long. Germline values: CDR1 MNHEY, CDR2 SVGEGT. The V gene lost 6 bases and the J gene lost 0 bases, with 9 bases spanning the gap. The CDR3 here is CASRGTSSYEQYV. The DNA of the CDR3 is TGTGCCAGCAGAGGGACGAGCTCCTACGAGCAGTACGTC.

The rearrangement links TRBV6-1 to TRBJ2-4; 7 bases align to TRBD1. The CDR3 sequence is 18 residues long. Looked up from germline, CDR1 is MNHNS and CDR2 is SASEGT. V gave up 3 bases and J gave up 2 bases; unmatched junction bases: 13. CDR3 in amino acids: CASSEAGGTPPPKNIQYF. As DNA, the CDR3 is TGTGCCAGCAGTGAGGCAGGGGGTACTCCTCCCCCCAAAAACATTCAGTACTTC.

This clonotype was seen a few times. The chain carries TRBV4-1 and TRBJ2-1, with TRBD2 as a possible D gene (5 bases). Germline CDR1 is MGHRA and CDR2 is YSYEKL. The ends were cut back, 1 base at V and 2 bases at J, with 12 bases in the middle. This CDR3 spans 16 amino acids. CDR3 sequence: CASSQGRGFAYNEQFF. Here the CDR3 DNA reads TGCGCCAGCAGCCAAGGTCGAGGGTTCGCCTACAATGAGCAGTTCTTC.